Shown below are 17 T cell receptor beta chains from a single sample sequenced in a study of T cell responses to AZD1222 COVID-19 vaccine. Clones were sequenced by immunoSEQ multiplex PCR, and TCRdb holds only the in-frame ones, with some missing. The table includes over 85,000 clones, about 94% detected once. The input for sequencing was peripheral blood, taken 28 days after the second AZD1222 dose. Source of these receptors: an adult who received the AZD1222 COVID-19 vaccine.

The genes are TRBV3-1 (or the pseudogene TRBV3-2) and TRBJ2-1; 7 bases align to TRBD1. After removal of 2 bases from V and 2 bases from J, the junction contained 3 bases not matched to a gene. CDR3 length equals 15 residues. Germline assignment: CDR1 LGHDT and CDR2 YNNKEL (reference sequence). DNA for the CDR3: TGTGCCAGCAGCCAACGACAGGGACCCTACAATGAGCAGTTCTTC. This translates into CASSQRQGPYNEQFF.

This clone was counted once. The rearrangement joins TRBV2 to TRBJ1-2; D not resolved. This CDR3 spans 12 amino acids. Germline values: CDR1 SNHLY, CDR2 FYNNEI. V lost 7 bases and J 4 bases, leaving 10 bases between the germline ends. The CDR3 nucleotides are TGTGCCAGCACTAGTGTCTTCTATGGCTACACCTTC. Translated, it gives CASTSVFYGYTF.

The chain uses TRBV6-5 and TRBJ2-1, with a tentative D call TRBD2 (6 bases). The germline V and J ends were trimmed by 7 bases and 8 bases, with 21 bases remaining between them. Germline V CDR1 and CDR2: MNHEY, SVGAGI. This CDR3 is built from 15 residues. CDR3 nucleotides: TGTGCCAGCACCCCCGGGGCTAGCGTAATTCATGAGCAGTTCTTC. Its translation: CASTPGASVIHEQFF.

The J gene is TRBJ1-3, the V gene TRBV14; D gene ambiguous. Germline V gene lookup returns CDR1 SGHDN and CDR2 FVKESK. Trimming took off 4 bases at V and 4 bases at J, with 8 bases between the two ends. The length of the CDR3 is 13 residues. The DNA for the CDR3 is TGTGCCAGCAGCCGTTCTAGGGGAAACACCATATATTTT. Translation: CASSRSRGNTIYF. Using reference TRBV14 and TRBJ1-3 for the parts outside the CDR3, the full variable domain is EAGVTQFPSHSVIEKGQTVTLRCDPISGHDNLYWYRRVMGKEIKFLLHFVKESKQDESGMPNNRFLAERTGGTYSTLKVQPAELEDSGVYFCASSRSRGNTIYFGEGSWLTVV.

This chain uses TRBV18 with TRBJ2-7; D uncertain. Germline V gives CDR1 KGHSH, CDR2 LQKENI. With 6 bases removed from V and 6 bases from J, the gap between germline ends came to 18 bases. This CDR3 has 14 amino acids. Here the CDR3 DNA reads TGTGCCAGCTCCCGTTCCGCAGCCAGAATCGAGCAGTACTTC. Its translation is CASSRSAARIEQYF.

V usage is TRBV6-2 or TRBV6-3 and J usage is TRBJ1-3, with TRBD1 matching 7 bases. This CDR3 contains 15 residues. Germline V CDR1 and CDR2: MNHEY, SVGEGT. V trimming: 2 bases; J trimming: 0 bases; junction bases outside the gene matches: 1. The CDR3 DNA sequence: TGTGCCAGCAGTTACGACAGGGCCTCTGGAAACACCATATATTTT. As protein: CASSYDRASGNTIYF.

J is TRBJ1-4 and V is TRBV6-5; 10 nucleotides line up with TRBD1. The germline gives CDR1 MNHEY, CDR2 SVGAGI. After removal of 6 bases from V and 6 bases from J, the junction contained 4 bases not matched to a gene. The length of the CDR3 is 14 residues. CDR3 amino acids: CASRLTGGDEKLFF. The CDR3 coding sequence is TGTGCCAGCAGATTGACAGGGGGCGATGAAAAACTGTTTTTT.

The CDR3 nucleotides are TGTGCCAGCAGTTCAGGGTGGGGTGGTGGGACCCAGTACTTC. Amino acids: CASSSGWGGGTQYF. The rearrangement links TRBV27 to TRBJ2-5; TRBD1 might be the D (5 bases). This CDR3 has 14 amino acids. The V gene's germline CDR1 is MNHEY and CDR2 SMNVEV (reference sequence). V lost 4 bases, J lost 7 bases, and 16 bases lay in between.

The genes are TRBV19 and TRBJ1-1; D unresolved. CDR3 length equals 12 residues. Germline V gene sequence: CDR1 LNHDA, CDR2 SQIVND (reference sequence). The V end lost 5 bases, the J end lost 3 bases, and 7 bases lay between the germline ends. CDR3 protein: CASSFQYTEAFF. The CDR3 DNA reads as TGTGCCAGTAGTTTCCAGTACACTGAAGCTTTCTTT.

V and J are TRBV19 and TRBJ1-1, with 7 bases matching TRBD1. Germline V gene data show CDR1 as LNHDA and CDR2 as SQIVND (reference sequence). The length of the CDR3 is 14 residues. V trimming: 7 bases; J trimming: 5 bases; junction bases outside the gene matches: 10. CDR3 bases: TGTGCCAGTACCCGGACAGGTTGGGGGACTGAAGCTTTCTTT. It codes for CASTRTGWGTEAFF.

This chain links TRBV5-8 with TRBJ1-2; D is uncertain. V lost 2 bases and J 3 bases, leaving 14 bases between the germline ends. The CDR3 is made up of 15 amino acids. CDR1 SGHTS and CDR2 YDEGEE come from the germline V gene. CDR3 nucleotide sequence: TGTGCCAGCAGCTTACTATTATTTGGGGACTATGGCTACACCTTC. Its protein product is CASSLLLFGDYGYTF.

The chain recombines TRBV3-1 (or the pseudogene TRBV3-2) with TRBJ2-3; 10 nucleotides agree with TRBD2. The length of the CDR3 is 17 residues. Per the germline V gene, CDR1 is LGHDT and CDR2 is YNNKEL (reference sequence). V was clipped by 4 bases and J by 3 bases; unmatched bases: 10. In DNA, the CDR3 is TGTGCCAGCAGCCCCCGGAGAGCGGGGGGGCGGACAGATACGCAGTATTTT. It specifies CASSPRRAGGRTDTQYF.

The V call is TRBV19, the J call TRBJ1-2, with TRBD1 matching 10 bases. CDR1 and CDR2 from the germline V gene are LNHDA and SQIVND (reference sequence). V shed 10 bases and J 4 bases; nucleotides not matched to a gene: 12. CDR3 size: 15 residues. In DNA form, the CDR3 reads TGTGCCACTCGGGACAGGGGACTCGCAAGCTATGGCTACACCTTC. As protein: CATRDRGLASYGYTF.

This clone was counted a single time. The rearrangement uses TRBV6-5 and TRBJ1-5; D is uncertain. Trimming removed 0 bases from V and 10 bases from J, with 16 bases in between. Germline V lookup: CDR1 MNHEY, CDR2 SVGAGI. This CDR3 contains 15 residues. CDR3 region: CASSYSISILRPQHF. CDR3 sequence (DNA): TGTGCCAGCAGTTACTCGATCTCGATACTTCGTCCCCAGCATTTT.

The chain links TRBV5-1 to TRBJ2-2; D remains unclear. CDR1 is SGHRS and CDR2 is YFSETQ in the germline V gene. V lost 4 bases, J lost 4 bases, and 11 bases lay in between. This CDR3 region has 14 residues. For the CDR3, the DNA is TGCGCCAGCAGCCGCATAAGGACCACCGGGGAGCTGTTTTTT. Residues: CASSRIRTTGELFF.

The chain combines TRBV6-5 with TRBJ1-4; D is perhaps TRBD1 (6 bases). This CDR3 is built from 15 residues. Germline CDR1 and CDR2: MNHEY and SVGAGI. Trimming cost V 7 bases and J 6 bases, with 18 bases left between them. The CDR3 sequence is CASITLWGAYEKLFF. The CDR3 region has the DNA TGTGCCAGCATTACCCTGTGGGGGGCGTATGAAAAACTGTTTTTT.

V usage is TRBV27 and J usage is TRBJ1-3, with D unresolved. V lost 5 bases to trimming and J lost 0 bases, with 11 bases between them. The germline V gene encodes CDR1 MNHEY and CDR2 SMNVEV (reference sequence). The CDR3 consists of 15 residues. DNA for the CDR3: TGTGCCAGCAGTCCCCAGCCTCTCTCTGGAAACACCATATATTTT. Protein sequence: CASSPQPLSGNTIYF.